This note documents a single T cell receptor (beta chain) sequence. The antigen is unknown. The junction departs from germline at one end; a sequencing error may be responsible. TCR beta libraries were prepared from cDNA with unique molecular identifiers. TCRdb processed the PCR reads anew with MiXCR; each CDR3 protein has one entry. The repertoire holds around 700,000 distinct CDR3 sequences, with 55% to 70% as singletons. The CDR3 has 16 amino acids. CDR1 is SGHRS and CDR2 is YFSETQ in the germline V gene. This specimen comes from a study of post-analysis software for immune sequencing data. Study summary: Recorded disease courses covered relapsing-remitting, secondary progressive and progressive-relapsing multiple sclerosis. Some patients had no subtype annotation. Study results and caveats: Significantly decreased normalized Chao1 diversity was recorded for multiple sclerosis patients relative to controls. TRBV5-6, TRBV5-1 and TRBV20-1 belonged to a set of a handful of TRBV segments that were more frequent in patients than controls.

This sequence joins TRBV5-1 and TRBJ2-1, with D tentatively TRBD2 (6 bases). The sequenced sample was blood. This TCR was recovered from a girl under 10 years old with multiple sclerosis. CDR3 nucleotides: TGCGCCAGCAGCTTGTCGTCCCGGGGGATCTACAATGAGCAGTTTTTC. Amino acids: CASSLSSRGIYNEQFF.